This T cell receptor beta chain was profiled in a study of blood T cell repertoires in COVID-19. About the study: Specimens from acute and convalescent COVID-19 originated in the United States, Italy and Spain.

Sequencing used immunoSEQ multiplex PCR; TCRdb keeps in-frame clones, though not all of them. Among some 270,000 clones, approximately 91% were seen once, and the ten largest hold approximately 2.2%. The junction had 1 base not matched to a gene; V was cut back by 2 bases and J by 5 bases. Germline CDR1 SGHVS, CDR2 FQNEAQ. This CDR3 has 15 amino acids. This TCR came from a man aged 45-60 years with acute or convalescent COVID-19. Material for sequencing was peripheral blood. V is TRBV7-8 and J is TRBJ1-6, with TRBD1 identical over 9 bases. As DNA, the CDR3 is TGTGCCAGCAGCTTACGACAGGGGGATAATTCACCCCTCCACTTT. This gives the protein CASSLRQGDNSPLHF. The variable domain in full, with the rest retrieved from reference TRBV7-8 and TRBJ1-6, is GAGVSQSPRYKVAKRGQDVALRCDPISGHVSLFWYQQALGQGPEFLTYFQNEAQLDKSGLPSDRFFAERPEGSVSTLKIQRTQQEDSAVYLCASSLRQGDNSPLHFGNGTRLTVT.